This T cell receptor beta chain was retrieved from a study of blood T cell repertoires in COVID-19. At the level of the study: Samples taken during acute and convalescent COVID-19 were collected in the United States, Italy and Spain. From T cells, B-cell-depleted T cells, or PBMCs came the material, which was cDNA or gDNA.

Germline trimming cut 7 bases from V and 3 bases from J; bases unmatched to any gene: 11. The germline V gene encodes CDR1 LNHDA and CDR2 SQIVND (reference sequence). The CDR3 runs to 16 residues. Original data processing: Amplification of reference gene primers provided the estimated nucleated cell counts. Repertoires were generated with immunoSEQ multiplex PCR, while TCRdb's copy carries only in-frame clones and drops some. V and J calls and clone size are copied from that table; D and trimming were computed from the DNA. Altogether approximately 210,000 clones are present, about 87% being singletons, with the ten largest covering over 1.5%.

The chain employs TRBV19 and TRBJ2-7; 11 positions agree with TRBD1. This receptor was taken from a man aged 70 or older with acute or convalescent COVID-19. Specimen: peripheral blood. CDR3 sequence (DNA): TGTGCCAGTAAAACCTCGGGGACAGGGGGGCTCTACGAGCAGTACTTC. Its translation: CASKTSGTGGLYEQYF.